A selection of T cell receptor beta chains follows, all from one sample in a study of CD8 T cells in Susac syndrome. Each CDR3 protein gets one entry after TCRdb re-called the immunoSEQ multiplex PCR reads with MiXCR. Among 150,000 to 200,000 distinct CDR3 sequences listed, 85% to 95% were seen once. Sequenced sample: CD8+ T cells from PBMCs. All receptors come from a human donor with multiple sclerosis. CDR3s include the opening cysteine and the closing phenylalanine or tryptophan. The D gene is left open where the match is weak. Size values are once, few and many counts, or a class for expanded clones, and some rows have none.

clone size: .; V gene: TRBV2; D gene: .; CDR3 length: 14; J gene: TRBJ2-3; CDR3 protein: CASSPGRLTDTQYF; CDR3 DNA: TGTGCCAGCAGTCCGGGACGGCTGACAGATACGCAGTATTTT
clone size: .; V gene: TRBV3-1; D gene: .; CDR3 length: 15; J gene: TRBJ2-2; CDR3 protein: CASNHPSANTGELFF; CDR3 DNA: TGTGCCAGCAACCATCCTAGCGCCAACACCGGGGAGCTGTTTTTT
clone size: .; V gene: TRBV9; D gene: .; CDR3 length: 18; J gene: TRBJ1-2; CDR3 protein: CASSNGKGATVANYGYTF; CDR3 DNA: TGTGCCAGCAGCAATGGTAAAGGGGCAACAGTCGCTAACTATGGCTACACCTTC
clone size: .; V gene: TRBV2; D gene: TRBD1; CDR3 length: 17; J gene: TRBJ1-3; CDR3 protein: CASRELPGQGPGNTIYF; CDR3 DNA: TGTGCCAGCAGGGAATTGCCCGGACAGGGGCCTGGAAACACCATATATTTT
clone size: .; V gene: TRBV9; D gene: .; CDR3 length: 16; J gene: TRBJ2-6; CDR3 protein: CASSALGESGANVLTF; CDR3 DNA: TGTGCCAGCAGCGCGCTGGGGGAGTCTGGGGCCAACGTCCTGACTTTC
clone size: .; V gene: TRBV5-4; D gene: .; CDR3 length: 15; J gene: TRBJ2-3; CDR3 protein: CAGGRGGSGTDTQYF; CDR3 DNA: TGTGCCGGCGGACGGGGAGGATCCGGCACAGATACGCAGTATTTT
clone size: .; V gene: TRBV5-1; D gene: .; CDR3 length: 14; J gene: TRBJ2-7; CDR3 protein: CASSHKRGSYEQYF; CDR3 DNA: TGCGCCAGCAGCCACAAAAGGGGTTCCTACGAGCAGTACTTC
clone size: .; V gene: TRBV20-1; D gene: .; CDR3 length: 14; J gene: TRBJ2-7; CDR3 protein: CSASSGDTTYEQYF; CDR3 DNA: TGCAGTGCTAGTAGTGGGGATACTACCTACGAGCAGTACTTC
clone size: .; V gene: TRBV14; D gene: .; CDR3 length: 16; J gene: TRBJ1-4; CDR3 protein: CASSQDHRATNEKLFF; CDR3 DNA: TGTGCCAGCAGCCAAGATCACAGAGCAACTAATGAAAAACTGTTTTTT
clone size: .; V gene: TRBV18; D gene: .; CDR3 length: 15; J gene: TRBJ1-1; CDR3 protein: CASSPSALRDTEAFF; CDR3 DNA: TGTGCCAGCTCACCATCGGCACTCCGGGACACTGAAGCTTTCTTT
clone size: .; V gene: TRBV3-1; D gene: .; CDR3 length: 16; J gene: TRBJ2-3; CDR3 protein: CASSQDFGGSTDTQYF; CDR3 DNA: TGTGCCAGCAGCCAAGATTTTGGCGGGAGCACAGATACGCAGTATTTT
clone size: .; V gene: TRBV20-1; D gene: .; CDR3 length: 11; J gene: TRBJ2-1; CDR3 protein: CSARDGLFQFF; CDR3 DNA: TGCAGTGCTAGAGATGGGTTATTCCAGTTCTTC
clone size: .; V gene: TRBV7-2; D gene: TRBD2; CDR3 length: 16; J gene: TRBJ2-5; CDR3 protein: CASSSTSGGDQETQYF; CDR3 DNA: TGTGCCAGCAGCAGCACTAGCGGGGGGGACCAAGAGACCCAGTACTTC
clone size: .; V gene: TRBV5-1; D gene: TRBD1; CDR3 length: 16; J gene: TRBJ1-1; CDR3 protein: CASSRSQGALGTEAFF; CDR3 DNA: TGCGCCAGCAGCCGCTCACAGGGGGCGCTGGGCACTGAAGCTTTCTTT
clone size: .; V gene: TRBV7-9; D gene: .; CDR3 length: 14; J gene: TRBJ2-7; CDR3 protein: CASSSLPRAFEQYF; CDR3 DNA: TGTGCCAGCAGCTCCCTGCCCCGGGCCTTCGAGCAGTACTTC
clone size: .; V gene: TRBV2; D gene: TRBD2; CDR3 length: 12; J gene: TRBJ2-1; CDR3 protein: CASSVLADEQFF; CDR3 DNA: TGTGCCAGCAGTGTCCTAGCGGATGAGCAGTTCTTC
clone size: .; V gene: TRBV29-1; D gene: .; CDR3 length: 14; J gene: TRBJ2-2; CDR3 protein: CSVEFRKNTGELFF; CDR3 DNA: TGCAGCGTTGAATTCCGTAAGAACACCGGGGAGCTGTTTTTT
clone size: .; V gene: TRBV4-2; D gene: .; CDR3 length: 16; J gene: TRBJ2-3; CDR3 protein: CASSQEVGSGTDTQYF; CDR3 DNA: TGTGCCAGCAGCCAAGAAGTTGGGAGCGGTACAGATACGCAGTATTTT
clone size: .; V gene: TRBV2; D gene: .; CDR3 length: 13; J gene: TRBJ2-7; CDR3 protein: CASSVHVSYEQYF; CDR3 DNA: TGTGCCAGCAGTGTTCACGTTTCCTACGAGCAGTACTTC
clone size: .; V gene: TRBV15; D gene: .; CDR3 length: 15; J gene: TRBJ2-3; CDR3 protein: CATRVLRKMADTQYF; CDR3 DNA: TGTGCCACCAGGGTATTACGGAAAATGGCCGATACGCAGTATTTT
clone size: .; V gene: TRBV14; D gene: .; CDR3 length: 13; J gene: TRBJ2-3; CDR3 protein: CASSQVRADTQYF; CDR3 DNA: TGTGCCAGCAGCCAAGTTCGGGCAGATACGCAGTATTTT
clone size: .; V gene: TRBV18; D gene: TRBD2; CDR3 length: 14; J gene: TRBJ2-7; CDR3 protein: CASSPRTGGHEQYF; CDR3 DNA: TGTGCCAGCTCACCACGTACGGGGGGTCACGAGCAGTACTTC
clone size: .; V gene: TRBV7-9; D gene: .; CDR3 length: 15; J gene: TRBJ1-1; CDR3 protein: CASSLQTGLRPEAFF; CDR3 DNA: TGTGCCAGCAGCCTCCAGACAGGATTGAGGCCTGAAGCTTTCTTT
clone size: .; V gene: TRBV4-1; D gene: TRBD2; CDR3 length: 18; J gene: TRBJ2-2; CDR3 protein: CASSPAPGLAGVTGELFF; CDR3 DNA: TGCGCCAGCAGCCCAGCGCCGGGACTAGCGGGAGTCACCGGGGAGCTGTTTTTT
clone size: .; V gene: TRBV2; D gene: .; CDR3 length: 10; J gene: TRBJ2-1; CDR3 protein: CASSAGGQFF; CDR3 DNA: TGTGCCAGCAGTGCTGGGGGGCAGTTCTTC
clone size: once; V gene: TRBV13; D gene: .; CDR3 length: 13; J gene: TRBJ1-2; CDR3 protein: CASSIGEDYGYTF; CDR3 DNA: TGTGCCAGCAGCATCGGGGAGGACTATGGCTACACCTTC
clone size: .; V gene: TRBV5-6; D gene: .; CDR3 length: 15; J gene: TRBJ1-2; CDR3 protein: CASSPRVGPYGGYTF; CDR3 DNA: TGTGCCAGCAGCCCGAGAGTTGGGCCCTATGGAGGCTACACCTTC
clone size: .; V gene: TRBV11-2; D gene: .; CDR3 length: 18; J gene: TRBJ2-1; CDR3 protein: CASSLAAPEAAPNNEQFF; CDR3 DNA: TGTGCCAGCAGCTTAGCGGCCCCCGAAGCAGCGCCCAACAATGAGCAGTTCTTC
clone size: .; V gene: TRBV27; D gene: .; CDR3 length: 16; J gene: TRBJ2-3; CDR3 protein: CASSSTPGLPPDTQYF; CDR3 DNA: TGTGCCAGCAGTTCAACGCCGGGACTTCCACCGGATACGCAGTATTTT
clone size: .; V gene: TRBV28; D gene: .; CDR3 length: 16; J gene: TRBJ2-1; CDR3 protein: CASSLWGTASYNEQFF; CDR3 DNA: TGTGCCAGCAGTTTATGGGGGACCGCCTCCTACAATGAGCAGTTCTTC
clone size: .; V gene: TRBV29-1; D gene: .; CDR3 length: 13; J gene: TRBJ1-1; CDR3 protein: CSAQWRGETEAFF; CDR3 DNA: TGCAGCGCCCAATGGCGGGGGGAGACTGAAGCTTTCTTT
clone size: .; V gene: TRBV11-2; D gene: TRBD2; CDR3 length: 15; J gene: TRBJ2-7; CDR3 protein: CASSLALARTYEQYF; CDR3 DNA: TGTGCCAGCAGCTTAGCACTAGCGCGAACCTACGAGCAGTACTTC
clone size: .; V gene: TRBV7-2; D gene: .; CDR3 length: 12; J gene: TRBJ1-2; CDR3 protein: CASSLIYYGYTF; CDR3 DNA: TGTGCCAGCAGCTTAATCTATTATGGCTACACCTTC
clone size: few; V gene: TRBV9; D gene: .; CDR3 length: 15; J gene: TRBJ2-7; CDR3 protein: CASSVAPGEGYEQYF; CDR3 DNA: TGTGCCAGCAGCGTAGCTCCGGGTGAGGGCTACGAGCAGTACTTC
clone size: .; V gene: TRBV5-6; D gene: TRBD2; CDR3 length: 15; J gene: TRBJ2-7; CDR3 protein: CASSHASGRSYEQYF; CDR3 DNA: TGTGCCAGCAGCCACGCTAGCGGGAGGTCCTACGAGCAGTACTTC
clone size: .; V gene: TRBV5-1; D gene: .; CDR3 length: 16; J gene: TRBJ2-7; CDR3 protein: CASSLRGDRNPYEQYF; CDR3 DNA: TGCGCCAGCAGCTTAAGGGGTGACAGGAACCCCTACGAGCAGTACTTC
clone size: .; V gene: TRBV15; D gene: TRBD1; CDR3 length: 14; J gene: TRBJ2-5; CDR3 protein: CATSRVQGAVAQYF; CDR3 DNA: TGTGCCACCAGCAGAGTACAGGGGGCGGTGGCCCAGTACTTC
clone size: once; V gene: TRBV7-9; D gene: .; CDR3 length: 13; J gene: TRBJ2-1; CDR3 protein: CASSLYSLNEQFF; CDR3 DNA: TGTGCCAGCAGCTTATACTCCCTCAATGAGCAGTTCTTC
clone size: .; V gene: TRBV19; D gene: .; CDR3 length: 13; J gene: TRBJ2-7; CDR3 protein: CASSITGSYEQYF; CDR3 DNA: TGTGCCAGTAGTATAACCGGGAGCTACGAGCAGTACTTC
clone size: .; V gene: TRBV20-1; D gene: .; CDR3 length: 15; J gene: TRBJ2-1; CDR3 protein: CSADLLLSSYNEQFF; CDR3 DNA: TGCAGTGCTGACCTACTACTTAGCTCCTACAATGAGCAGTTCTTC
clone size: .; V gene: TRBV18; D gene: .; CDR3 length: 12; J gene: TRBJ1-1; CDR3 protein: CASSPGRTEAFF; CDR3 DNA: TGTGCCAGCTCACCGGGGCGAACTGAAGCTTTCTTT
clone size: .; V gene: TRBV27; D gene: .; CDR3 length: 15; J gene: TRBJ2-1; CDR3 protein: CASNSGPMLGNEQFF; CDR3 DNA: TGTGCCAGCAACAGCGGCCCTATGTTGGGCAATGAGCAGTTCTTC
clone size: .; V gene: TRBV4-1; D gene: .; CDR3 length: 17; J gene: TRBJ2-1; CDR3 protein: CASSQDLTTRAYNEQFF; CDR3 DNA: TGCGCCAGCAGCCAAGATTTAACAACTAGGGCCTACAATGAGCAGTTCTTC
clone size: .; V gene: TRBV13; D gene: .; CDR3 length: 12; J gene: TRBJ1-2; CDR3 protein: CASSSGTYGYTF; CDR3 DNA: TGTGCCAGCAGCTCAGGAACCTATGGCTACACCTTC
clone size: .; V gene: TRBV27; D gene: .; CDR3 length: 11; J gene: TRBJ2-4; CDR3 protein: CATQKGSIQYF; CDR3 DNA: TGTGCCACCCAAAAAGGAAGCATTCAGTACTTC
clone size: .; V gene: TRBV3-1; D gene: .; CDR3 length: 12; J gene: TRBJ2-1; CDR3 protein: CASSQGGSEQFF; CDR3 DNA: TGTGCCAGCAGCCAAGGGGGTAGTGAGCAGTTCTTC
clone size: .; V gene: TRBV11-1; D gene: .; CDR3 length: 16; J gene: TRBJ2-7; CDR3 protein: CASSYNRDMIPYEQYF; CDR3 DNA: TGTGCCAGCAGCTACAACAGGGATATGATCCCCTACGAGCAGTACTTC
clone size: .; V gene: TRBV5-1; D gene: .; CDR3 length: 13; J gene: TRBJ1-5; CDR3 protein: CASSLWGDQPQHF; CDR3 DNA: TGCGCCAGCAGCCTCTGGGGGGATCAGCCCCAGCATTTT
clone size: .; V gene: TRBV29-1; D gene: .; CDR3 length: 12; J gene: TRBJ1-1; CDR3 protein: CSVTQMNTEAFF; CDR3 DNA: TGCAGCGTGACACAAATGAACACTGAAGCTTTCTTT
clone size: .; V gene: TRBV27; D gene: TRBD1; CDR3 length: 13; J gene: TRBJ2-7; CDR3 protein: CASSLGGQVEQYF; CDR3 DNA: TGTGCCAGCAGTTTAGGGGGACAGGTCGAGCAGTACTTC
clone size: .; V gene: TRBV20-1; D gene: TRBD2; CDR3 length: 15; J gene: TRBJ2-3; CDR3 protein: CSARGTSGSTDTQYF; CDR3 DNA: TGCAGTGCTAGAGGAACTAGCGGTTCAACAGATACGCAGTATTTT